These T cell receptor beta chains were read from a single sample in a study of shared clonotypes between healthy human individuals. Here immunoSEQ multiplex PCR was the method, and the copy in TCRdb shows in-frame clones only, minus some. This table holds about a million clones, around 74% found once. The sample taken for sequencing was memory CD4+ T cells sorted from blood. The receptors were gathered from a man aged 18 to 35 in good health. Both conserved end residues are part of each CDR3. A D gene is named only where the DNA matches it firmly. Clone size is given for some rows only: seen once, a few or many times, or a class if the clone is expanded.

D,size,V,J,CDR3,DNA
-,-,TRBV2,TRBJ1-6,CASSLDSQTHNSPLHF,TGTGCCAGCAGTCTAGACAGCCAAACCCATAATTCACCCCTCCACTTT
-,-,TRBV28,TRBJ1-4,CASSLGTEPEKLFF,TGTGCCAGCAGTTTAGGGACCGAACCCGAAAAACTGTTTTTT
-,few,TRBV5-3,TRBJ1-1,CARRHTRGQMNTEAFF,TGTGCCAGAAGACACACTCGGGGACAAATGAACACTGAAGCTTTCTTT
-,-,TRBV30,TRBJ2-5,CAWRQGTQETQYF,TGTGCCTGGAGACAGGGTACCCAAGAGACCCAGTACTTC
-,once,TRBV5-1,TRBJ2-5,CASSLDRETQYF,TGCGCCAGCAGCTTGGACAGAGAGACCCAGTACTTC
-,once,TRBV18,TRBJ2-5,CASSPPTSRETQYF,TGTGCCAGCTCACCACCGACTTCCCGAGAGACCCAGTACTTC
-,-,TRBV29-1,TRBJ1-5,CSVLQGSNQPQHF,TGCAGCGTCCTACAGGGTAGCAATCAGCCCCAGCATTTT
TRBD2,-,TRBV28,TRBJ2-1,CASSPPTSGSNEQFF,TGTGCCAGCAGCCCGCCGACTAGCGGGAGCAATGAGCAGTTCTTC
-,-,TRBV7-2,TRBJ1-2,CASYVGAGANYGYTF,TGTGCCAGCTACGTTGGGGCAGGGGCTAACTATGGCTACACCTTC
TRBD1,few,TRBV30,TRBJ1-5,CAWSLGQGQQPQHF,TGTGCCTGGAGTCTGGGACAGGGACAGCAGCCCCAGCATTTT
-,-,TRBV28,TRBJ1-1,CASSLRTEAFF,TGTGCCAGCAGTTTGAGGACTGAAGCTTTCTTT
-,-,TRBV5-6,TRBJ1-1,CASSLVSGRNTEAFF,TGTGCCAGCAGCTTGGTCTCGGGACGGAACACTGAAGCTTTCTTT
-,-,TRBV4-1,TRBJ2-2,CASSSPGGLNTGELFF,TGCGCCAGCAGCTCCCCTGGAGGGTTGAACACCGGGGAGCTGTTTTTT
-,-,TRBV20-1,TRBJ1-2,CSAWTVYGYTF,TGCAGTGCCTGGACAGTCTATGGCTACACCTTC
TRBD2,-,TRBV9,TRBJ2-1,CASSSSGTNNNEQFF,TGTGCCAGCAGCTCGTCCGGGACTAACAACAATGAGCAGTTCTTC
-,-,TRBV7-9,TRBJ1-1,CASSQGTSAEAFF,TGTGCCAGCAGCCAAGGGACGTCAGCTGAAGCTTTCTTT
-,few,TRBV2,TRBJ2-7,CASDSGVQGYEQYF,TGTGCCTCAGATTCAGGAGTGCAGGGGTACGAGCAGTACTTC
-,-,TRBV11-2,TRBJ1-1,CASSLTGPVFF,TGTGCCAGCAGCTTAACCGGGCCCGTTTTCTTT
-,-,TRBV5-4,TRBJ2-1,CASSPGISYNEQFF,TGTGCCAGCAGCCCCGGCATCTCCTACAATGAGCAGTTCTTC
TRBD2,-,TRBV2,TRBJ2-1,CASTRTSGSSYNEQFF,TGTGCCAGCACCCGGACTAGCGGGAGTTCCTACAATGAGCAGTTCTTC
-,-,TRBV9,TRBJ2-5,CASSGQEGDWGETQYF,TGTGCCAGCAGCGGCCAGGAGGGTGATTGGGGCGAGACCCAGTACTTC
-,-,TRBV30,TRBJ1-4,CAWSVGTRNEKLFF,TGTGCCTGGAGTGTAGGGACCAGAAATGAAAAACTGTTTTTT
-,-,TRBV5-4,TRBJ1-1,CASTKAEVNTEAFF,TGTGCCAGCACCAAGGCGGAGGTGAACACTGAAGCTTTCTTT
TRBD2,-,TRBV30,TRBJ2-7,CAWSDPGLASYEQYF,TGTGCCTGGAGTGACCCGGGACTAGCCTCCTACGAGCAGTACTTC
-,-,TRBV7-8,TRBJ2-6,CASSVQPSSGANVLTF,TGTGCCAGCAGCGTCCAGCCGAGCTCTGGGGCCAACGTCCTGACTTTC
-,-,TRBV5-1,TRBJ1-3,CASGLTGSGNTIYF,TGCGCCAGCGGTCTTACCGGCTCTGGAAACACCATATATTTT
TRBD1,-,TRBV5-8,TRBJ2-7,CASSPEQGALYF,TGTGCCAGCAGCCCAGAACAGGGGGCACTGTACTTC
TRBD2,-,TRBV7-2,TRBJ2-1,CASSLERLAGGGEQFF,TGTGCCAGCAGCTTAGAGAGACTAGCGGGAGGGGGTGAGCAGTTCTTC
TRBD2,-,TRBV6-1,TRBJ2-2,CASSESGLGVSAGELFF,TGTGCCAGCAGTGAATCGGGACTAGGGGTTTCGGCCGGGGAGCTGTTTTTT
TRBD1,-,TRBV9,TRBJ1-5,CASSLGQGASQPQHF,TGTGCCAGCAGCCTGGGACAGGGGGCAAGTCAGCCCCAGCATTTT
-,few,TRBV7-8,TRBJ1-1,CASSLTGPTEAFF,TGTGCCAGCAGCTTAACAGGGCCGACTGAAGCTTTCTTT
-,-,TRBV14,TRBJ1-2,CASSQGPDSYYGYTF,TGTGCCAGCAGCCAAGGCCCGGACAGCTACTATGGCTACACCTTC
-,-,TRBV27,TRBJ1-1,CASRDPGRTEAFF,TGTGCCAGCCGCGACCCGGGCCGGACTGAAGCTTTCTTT
-,once,TRBV5-4,TRBJ2-3,CASSLRGADTQYF,TGTGCCAGCAGCTTACGCGGCGCAGATACGCAGTATTTT
TRBD1,-,TRBV7-8,TRBJ1-5,CASSLVTGTGVSNQPQHF,TGTGCCAGCAGCTTAGTTACCGGAACAGGGGTTAGCAATCAGCCCCAGCATTTT
-,-,TRBV28,TRBJ2-7,CASSLQGYEQYF,TGTGCCAGCAGTTTACAGGGTTACGAGCAGTACTTC
TRBD1,few,TRBV19,TRBJ1-6,CASSLPGQVNSPLHF,TGTGCCAGTAGTCTGCCGGGACAGGTTAATTCACCCCTCCACTTT
-,-,TRBV30,TRBJ2-1,CAWTPSSYNEQFF,TGTGCCTGGACTCCGAGCTCCTACAATGAGCAGTTCTTC